A selection of T cell receptor beta chains follows, all from one sample in a study of shared clonotypes between healthy human individuals. Libraries were prepared by immunoSEQ multiplex PCR; TCRdb keeps only in-frame clonotypes and omits some of them. The table has about 1 million clones, about 77% seen once. Sequenced sample: memory CD4+ T cells sorted from blood. The receptors here all came from a man between 18 and 29 years old in good health. The CDR3 runs from the conserved cysteine through the conserved F or W. Fields, in order: CDR3 protein, CDR3 DNA, J gene, V gene, D gene, clone size. D genes are given only for firm matches. Part of the rows lack a size; the others show once, few, many or a class for expanded clones.

CDR3 protein: CASSPRTGGSTDTQYF; CDR3 DNA: TGTGCCAGCAGCCCACGGACAGGGGGGAGCACAGATACGCAGTATTTT; J gene: TRBJ2-3; V gene: TRBV9; D gene: TRBD1; clone size: NA
CDR3 protein: CASSPSLTGAGYGYTF; CDR3 DNA: TGTGCCAGCTCCCCTAGCCTGACAGGGGCGGGGTATGGCTACACCTTC; J gene: TRBJ1-2; V gene: TRBV18; D gene: TRBD1; clone size: NA
CDR3 protein: CASSEGQGTSYTF; CDR3 DNA: TGTGCCAGCAGTGAGGGACAGGGGACCTCCTACACCTTC; J gene: TRBJ1-2; V gene: TRBV2; D gene: TRBD1; clone size: once
CDR3 protein: CASSIGTGGGTDTQYF; CDR3 DNA: TGTGCCAGCAGCATTGGGACAGGGGGCGGCACAGATACGCAGTATTTT; J gene: TRBJ2-3; V gene: TRBV9; D gene: TRBD1; clone size: once
CDR3 protein: CAWSAQGGTNEKLFF; CDR3 DNA: TGTGCCTGGAGCGCCCAAGGAGGAACTAATGAAAAACTGTTTTTT; J gene: TRBJ1-4; V gene: TRBV30; D gene: NA; clone size: NA
CDR3 protein: CASSSTGSLNTEAFF; CDR3 DNA: TGTGCCAGCAGTTCGACCGGCTCTTTGAACACTGAAGCTTTCTTT; J gene: TRBJ1-1; V gene: TRBV6-6; D gene: NA; clone size: few
CDR3 protein: CASSLTRANYGYTF; CDR3 DNA: TGTGCCAGCAGTTTAACCAGAGCTAACTATGGCTACACCTTC; J gene: TRBJ1-2; V gene: TRBV28; D gene: NA; clone size: few
CDR3 protein: CASSEPRSPSQHF; CDR3 DNA: TGTGCCAGCAGTGAACCCCGTTCCCCGAGCCAGCATTTT; J gene: TRBJ1-5; V gene: TRBV6-1; D gene: NA; clone size: NA
CDR3 protein: CASSLPGSRNEQFF; CDR3 DNA: TGCGCCAGCAGCTTACCAGGGTCTCGCAATGAGCAGTTCTTC; J gene: TRBJ2-1; V gene: TRBV5-1; D gene: NA; clone size: NA
CDR3 protein: CASRGDREKLFF; CDR3 DNA: TGTGCCAGCAGGGGAGACAGGGAAAAACTGTTTTTT; J gene: TRBJ1-4; V gene: TRBV25-1; D gene: NA; clone size: few
CDR3 protein: CASTAGQGANNTF; CDR3 DNA: TGTGCCAGCACCGCGGGACAGGGGGCGAATAACACCTTC; J gene: TRBJ1-2; V gene: TRBV28; D gene: TRBD1; clone size: NA
CDR3 protein: CASSTGTGAYEQYF; CDR3 DNA: TGTGCCAGTAGTACAGGGACAGGGGCCTACGAGCAGTACTTC; J gene: TRBJ2-7; V gene: TRBV19; D gene: TRBD1; clone size: NA
CDR3 protein: CASSLLGLQGTEAFF; CDR3 DNA: TGCGCCAGCAGCTTGTTGGGTCTCCAGGGCACTGAAGCTTTCTTT; J gene: TRBJ1-1; V gene: TRBV5-1; D gene: NA; clone size: NA
CDR3 protein: CASRASGGTDTQYF; CDR3 DNA: TGTGCCAGCAGGGCCTCGGGGGGAACAGATACGCAGTATTTT; J gene: TRBJ2-3; V gene: TRBV27; D gene: TRBD2; clone size: NA
CDR3 protein: CASSRSFSSAYEQYF; CDR3 DNA: TGTGCCAGCAGTCGGTCGTTTTCTAGCGCCTACGAGCAGTACTTC; J gene: TRBJ2-7; V gene: TRBV6-6; D gene: NA; clone size: once
CDR3 protein: CASSPKGGGKETQYF; CDR3 DNA: TGTGCCAGCAGTCCCAAGGGCGGGGGGAAAGAGACCCAGTACTTC; J gene: TRBJ2-5; V gene: TRBV28; D gene: TRBD2; clone size: NA
CDR3 protein: CASSFGTVLNTEAFF; CDR3 DNA: TGTGCCAGCAGCTTCGGGACGGTTTTGAACACTGAAGCTTTCTTT; J gene: TRBJ1-1; V gene: TRBV5-6; D gene: NA; clone size: once
CDR3 protein: CASSAPTGGRIDEQFF; CDR3 DNA: TGTGCCAGCAGCGCTCCCACAGGGGGACGGATCGATGAGCAGTTCTTC; J gene: TRBJ2-1; V gene: TRBV9; D gene: TRBD1; clone size: NA
CDR3 protein: CAISESGGSTYEQYF; CDR3 DNA: TGTGCCATCAGTGAGAGCGGGGGCTCTACCTACGAGCAGTACTTC; J gene: TRBJ2-7; V gene: TRBV10-3; D gene: TRBD2; clone size: NA
CDR3 protein: CASSRGSTDTQYF; CDR3 DNA: TGTGCCAGCAGTCGCGGGAGCACAGATACGCAGTATTTT; J gene: TRBJ2-3; V gene: TRBV6-6; D gene: NA; clone size: NA
CDR3 protein: CSVAQGEKLFF; CDR3 DNA: TGCAGCGTTGCTCAAGGTGAAAAACTGTTTTTT; J gene: TRBJ1-4; V gene: TRBV29-1; D gene: NA; clone size: NA
CDR3 protein: CAWSVFQGGYGYTF; CDR3 DNA: TGTGCCTGGAGTGTCTTTCAGGGGGGCTATGGCTACACCTTC; J gene: TRBJ1-2; V gene: TRBV30; D gene: TRBD1; clone size: NA
CDR3 protein: CASSYSGQGAKNIQYF; CDR3 DNA: TGTGCCAGCAGTTACTCGGGGCAGGGAGCCAAAAACATTCAGTACTTC; J gene: TRBJ2-4; V gene: TRBV6-5; D gene: NA; clone size: NA
CDR3 protein: CASRGGDRGDEKLFF; CDR3 DNA: TGTGCCAGCAGAGGGGGAGACAGGGGAGATGAAAAACTGTTTTTT; J gene: TRBJ1-4; V gene: TRBV28; D gene: TRBD1; clone size: NA
CDR3 protein: CASSLGQGGYEQYF; CDR3 DNA: TGTGCCAGCAGCTTAGGACAGGGGGGCTACGAGCAGTACTTC; J gene: TRBJ2-7; V gene: TRBV7-2; D gene: TRBD1; clone size: NA
CDR3 protein: CASSLRDSGMNTGELFF; CDR3 DNA: TGCGCCAGCAGCCTCCGGGACAGTGGGATGAACACCGGGGAGCTGTTTTTT; J gene: TRBJ2-2; V gene: TRBV5-1; D gene: TRBD1; clone size: NA
CDR3 protein: CASSGLGVRNTEAFF; CDR3 DNA: TGTGCCAGCAGCGGCCTGGGGGTACGGAACACTGAAGCTTTCTTT; J gene: TRBJ1-1; V gene: TRBV11-3; D gene: NA; clone size: NA
CDR3 protein: CASSAGSYGYTF; CDR3 DNA: TGTGCCAGCAGCGCGGGCTCCTATGGCTACACCTTC; J gene: TRBJ1-2; V gene: TRBV7-6; D gene: NA; clone size: NA
CDR3 protein: CASSKDYFSYEQYF; CDR3 DNA: TGTGCCAGCAGCAAGGACTATTTCTCCTACGAGCAGTACTTC; J gene: TRBJ2-7; V gene: TRBV6-5; D gene: NA; clone size: NA
CDR3 protein: CAQGVGSQPQHF; CDR3 DNA: TGTGCGCAGGGGGTTGGTAGTCAGCCCCAGCATTTT; J gene: TRBJ1-5; V gene: TRBV28; D gene: TRBD1; clone size: NA
CDR3 protein: CASSASREGWNYGYTF; CDR3 DNA: TGTGCCAGCAGTGCGTCACGGGAAGGGTGGAACTATGGCTACACCTTC; J gene: TRBJ1-2; V gene: TRBV27; D gene: NA; clone size: NA
CDR3 protein: CASSAGQGVQRSSYNSPLHF; CDR3 DNA: TGTGCCAGCAGTGCGGGACAGGGCGTTCAAAGGAGCTCCTATAATTCACCCCTCCACTTT; J gene: TRBJ1-6; V gene: TRBV6-1; D gene: TRBD1; clone size: NA
CDR3 protein: CASRINDNYGYTF; CDR3 DNA: TGTGCCAGCAGGATTAACGATAACTATGGCTACACCTTC; J gene: TRBJ1-2; V gene: TRBV6-5; D gene: NA; clone size: NA
CDR3 protein: CASSLSGSATGELFF; CDR3 DNA: TGTGCCAGCAGCTTGTCCGGGTCCGCCACCGGGGAGCTGTTTTTT; J gene: TRBJ2-2; V gene: TRBV5-4; D gene: NA; clone size: NA
CDR3 protein: CASSRGLQNTEAFF; CDR3 DNA: TGTGCCAGCAGCAGGGGACTCCAGAACACTGAAGCTTTCTTT; J gene: TRBJ1-1; V gene: TRBV5-4; D gene: NA; clone size: NA
CDR3 protein: CASSLKGGNYGYTF; CDR3 DNA: TGTGCCAGCAGCTTGAAGGGCGGGAACTATGGCTACACCTTC; J gene: TRBJ1-2; V gene: TRBV5-4; D gene: NA; clone size: NA
CDR3 protein: CTSSHGSGGPKNIQYF; CDR3 DNA: TGCACCAGCAGCCACGGGAGCGGGGGGCCGAAAAACATTCAGTACTTC; J gene: TRBJ2-4; V gene: TRBV1; D gene: NA; clone size: NA
CDR3 protein: CASTFGSTGIGEQYF; CDR3 DNA: TGTGCCAGCACCTTCGGGTCAACAGGGATTGGCGAGCAGTACTTC; J gene: TRBJ2-7; V gene: TRBV6-1; D gene: NA; clone size: NA
CDR3 protein: CASSDVYSISEAFF; CDR3 DNA: TGTGCCAGTAGTGATGTTTACAGTATTTCTGAAGCTTTCTTT; J gene: TRBJ1-1; V gene: TRBV19; D gene: NA; clone size: NA
CDR3 protein: CASRKGQGYEQYF; CDR3 DNA: TGTGCAAGTCGCAAAGGACAGGGGTACGAGCAGTACTTC; J gene: TRBJ2-7; V gene: TRBV12-2; D gene: NA; clone size: once
CDR3 protein: CAIQTTGLPGSQPQHF; CDR3 DNA: TGTGCCATACAAACGACAGGCCTCCCTGGTAGTCAGCCCCAGCATTTT; J gene: TRBJ1-5; V gene: TRBV7-9; D gene: NA; clone size: NA
CDR3 protein: CASSIEGTRTGELFF; CDR3 DNA: TGTGCCAGTAGTATAGAAGGGACAAGAACCGGGGAGCTGTTTTTT; J gene: TRBJ2-2; V gene: TRBV19; D gene: NA; clone size: NA
CDR3 protein: CATGTAYEQYF; CDR3 DNA: TGTGCCACCGGGACCGCCTACGAGCAGTACTTC; J gene: TRBJ2-7; V gene: TRBV6-1; D gene: NA; clone size: NA
CDR3 protein: CASSWFNQPQHF; CDR3 DNA: TGTGCCAGTAGTTGGTTCAATCAGCCCCAGCATTTT; J gene: TRBJ1-5; V gene: TRBV19; D gene: NA; clone size: NA
CDR3 protein: CASSLGGTLNYGYTF; CDR3 DNA: TGTGCCAGCAGTTTGGGAGGCACGCTTAACTATGGCTACACCTTC; J gene: TRBJ1-2; V gene: TRBV28; D gene: NA; clone size: NA
CDR3 protein: CASSRRGAVLQETQYF; CDR3 DNA: TGTGCCAGCAGCCGGAGGGGGGCGGTCCTTCAAGAGACCCAGTACTTC; J gene: TRBJ2-5; V gene: TRBV7-9; D gene: NA; clone size: once
CDR3 protein: CASSSTGGRETQYF; CDR3 DNA: TGCGCCAGCAGCTCTACAGGGGGCCGAGAGACCCAGTACTTC; J gene: TRBJ2-5; V gene: TRBV5-1; D gene: TRBD1; clone size: NA
CDR3 protein: CASRDWGSNTIYF; CDR3 DNA: TGCGCCAGCAGGGATTGGGGCTCAAACACCATATATTTT; J gene: TRBJ1-3; V gene: TRBV5-1; D gene: NA; clone size: NA
CDR3 protein: CASSTSGITDTQYF; CDR3 DNA: TGTGCCAGTAGTACCTCGGGGATCACAGATACGCAGTATTTT; J gene: TRBJ2-3; V gene: TRBV19; D gene: NA; clone size: NA
CDR3 protein: CASSLGTRVTEAFF; CDR3 DNA: TGTGCCAGCTCTCTGGGGACACGGGTCACTGAAGCTTTCTTT; J gene: TRBJ1-1; V gene: TRBV18; D gene: NA; clone size: NA
CDR3 protein: CASSPGQGYNEQFF; CDR3 DNA: TGTGCCAGCAGCCCGGGACAGGGATACAATGAGCAGTTCTTC; J gene: TRBJ2-1; V gene: TRBV6-5; D gene: TRBD1; clone size: few
CDR3 protein: CASSPRWLGQGNTGELFF; CDR3 DNA: TGTGCCAGCTCACCACGCTGGTTGGGACAGGGGAACACCGGGGAGCTGTTTTTT; J gene: TRBJ2-2; V gene: TRBV18; D gene: TRBD1; clone size: once
CDR3 protein: CASSATSGGETQYF; CDR3 DNA: TGTGCCAGCAGCGCGACTAGCGGGGGGGAGACCCAGTACTTC; J gene: TRBJ2-5; V gene: TRBV4-2; D gene: TRBD2; clone size: few
CDR3 protein: CASSLTTGVGETQYF; CDR3 DNA: TGTGCCAGCAGCTTGACGACAGGGGTGGGAGAGACCCAGTACTTC; J gene: TRBJ2-5; V gene: TRBV5-6; D gene: TRBD1; clone size: once